This T cell receptor (beta chain) was identified during a study of CD8+ T cells in alopecia areata. Across the whole study: A 6-month off-drug phase came after tofacitinib, which had lasted 6 to 18 months.

Treatment given: oral pan-JAK inhibitor, 5-10 mg twice daily. Germline-derived CDR1 and CDR2 are GTSNPN and SVGIG (reference sequence). The CDR3 sequence is 13 residues long. Extraction and reverse transcription of RNA yielded cDNA as the sequencing template. Profiling relied on immunoSEQ multiplex PCR, and the TCRdb table lists in-frame clones only, not all of them. The sample includes under 350,000 clones, 55% to 75% seen only once; the top ten take approximately 1.7%. The sample here was CD4+ T cells sorted from blood, taken at week 24, from a patient treated with tofacitinib. The chain joins TRBV30 to TRBJ1-5; D unresolved. The TCR was taken from a human donor with alopecia areata. CDR3 sequence reads: CASAGLIDQPQHF. The DNA of the CDR3 is TGTGCTTCCGCCGGACTAATCGATCAGCCCCAGCATTTT.